The 11 T cell receptor beta chains below come from one sample, sequenced in a study of identical twins. In TCRdb, the 5' RACE reads were re-called with MiXCR into one record per CDR3 protein. The data contain about 240,000 distinct CDR3 sequences, 10% to 13% of them singletons. Specimen: memory T cells sorted from blood. All receptors come from a man over 45 in good health.

This clonotype was detected many times. The CDR3 reads CASSQVGGGGWGANTEAFF. CDR3 sequence (DNA): TGTGCCAGCAGCCAAGTCGGAGGAGGGGGCTGGGGAGCGAACACTGAAGCTTTCTTT. The rearrangement joins TRBV4-2 to TRBJ1-1, with 7 bases matching TRBD1. Trimming at V came to 1 base and at J to 1 base, leaving 15 bases not matched to a gene. CDR3 length: 19 residues. From germline, CDR1 is LGHNA and CDR2 YNFKEQ.

J is TRBJ2-7 and V is TRBV18; D is undetermined. Between the trimmed V and J ends, which lost 3 bases and 5 bases, there was a span of 17 bases. This CDR3 spans 15 amino acids. Per the germline V gene, CDR1 is KGHSH and CDR2 is LQKENI. CDR3 nucleotides: TGTGCCAGCTCACCTTTGGGTGATCCGTACCACGAGCAGTACTTC. It codes for CASSPLGDPYHEQYF.

This clonotype occurred many times. J is TRBJ2-1 and V is TRBV20-1, with D unresolved. CDR3 length: 14 amino acids. Deletions cut 5 bases from V and 3 bases from J, with 14 bases between. Germline V gene lookup returns CDR1 DFQATT and CDR2 SNEGSKA (reference sequence). The CDR3 DNA follows: TGCAGTGCTGGGATTCCGGGCCTCTACAATGAGCAGTTCTTC. This encodes CSAGIPGLYNEQFF.

With respect to this clonotype: A junction boundary mismatches the germline segment, possibly from a read error. The chain employs TRBV20-1 and TRBJ1-5; unclear D gene. This CDR3 spans 15 amino acids. CDR1 and CDR2 (germline): DFQATT, SNEGSKA (reference sequence). The CDR3 sequence is CSARDSIYSDQPQHF. For the CDR3, the DNA is TGCAGTGCTAGAGATTCGATTTATAGCGATCAGCCCCAGCATTTT.

This clonotype was detected only a few times. The rearrangement uses TRBV5-1 and TRBJ2-2; D gene unclear. CDR1 and CDR2 from the germline V gene are SGHRS and YFSETQ. The V end lost 0 bases, the J end lost 0 bases, and 9 bases lay between the germline ends. CDR3 length: 16 residues. For the CDR3, the DNA is TGCGCCAGCAGCTTGGCTGCTGGATCGAACACCGGGGAGCTGTTTTTT. Its translation is CASSLAAGSNTGELFF. The whole variable domain, remainder taken from reference TRBV5-1 and TRBJ2-2, is KAGVTQTPRYLIKTRGQQVTLSCSPISGHRSVSWYQQTPGQGLQFLFEYFSETQRNKGNFPGRFSGRQFSNSRSEMNVSTLELGDSALYLCASSLAAGSNTGELFFGEGSRLTVL.

This clonotype was recorded at least ten times. The rearrangement links TRBV6-5 to TRBJ1-1, with D possibly being TRBD1 (6 bases). The germline V gene encodes CDR1 MNHEY and CDR2 SVGAGI. This CDR3 spans 15 amino acids. V lost 0 bases to trimming and J lost 1 base, with 9 bases between them. The CDR3 DNA reads as TGTGCCAGCAGTTACTCGGGGGGCCCGAACACTGAAGCTTTCTTT. Translated, it gives CASSYSGGPNTEAFF.

This chain joins TRBV7-3 and TRBJ1-6; 11 bases are shared with TRBD1. This CDR3 contains 16 residues. The junction had 6 bases not matched to a gene; V was cut back by 2 bases and J by 9 bases. Germline CDR1 and CDR2: SGHTA and FQGTGA. CDR3 residues: CASSLFGQGAGSPLHF. The CDR3 DNA sequence: TGTGCCAGCAGCTTATTTGGACAGGGGGCAGGTTCACCCCTCCACTTT. Filled out from reference TRBV7-3 and TRBJ1-6, the complete variable domain reads GAGVSQTPSNKVTEKGKYVELRCDPISGHTALYWYRQSLGQGPEFLIYFQGTGAADDSGLPNDRFFAVRPEGSVSTLKIQRTERGDSAVYLCASSLFGQGAGSPLHFGNGTRLTVT.

In this sample, this clonotype turned up many times. The genes are TRBV6-2 or TRBV6-3 and TRBJ2-7; 11 bases align to TRBD2. The CDR3 spans 15 residues. V lost 6 bases and J lost 7; bases outside the gene matches: 11. Germline V gene lookup returns CDR1 MNHEY and CDR2 SVGEGT. CDR3 amino acids: CASSRTSGSGGEQYF. The CDR3 coding sequence is TGTGCCAGCAGCCGGACTAGCGGGTCCGGTGGGGAGCAGTACTTC.

This clonotype appeared a few times. The chain links TRBV10-3 to TRBJ2-5; 12 nucleotides line up with TRBD1. Germline values: CDR1 ENHRY, CDR2 SYGVKD. CDR3 length equals 18 residues. The junction had 10 bases not matched to a gene; V was cut back by 2 bases and J by 3 bases. This CDR3 reads CAISEAGTGGTYKETQYF. Written as DNA, the CDR3 is TGTGCCATCAGTGAGGCTGGGACAGGGGGCACTTATAAAGAGACCCAGTACTTC.

This clonotype was observed a few times. The chain is built from TRBV10-3 and TRBJ2-7, with 10 bases aligning to TRBD1. Germline V gene data show CDR1 as ENHRY and CDR2 as SYGVKD. CDR3 size: 15 residues. Germline trimming cut 0 bases from V and 7 bases from J; bases unmatched to any gene: 6. The CDR3 region is CAISESRTGGREQYF. In DNA form, the CDR3 reads TGTGCCATCAGTGAGTCCAGGACAGGGGGTCGAGAGCAGTACTTC.

This clonotype was detected a few times. The chain links TRBV6-2 or TRBV6-3 to TRBJ2-7; no clear D gene. V was pared by 4 bases and J by 2 bases, with 9 bases between. Germline V gene sequence: CDR1 MNHEY, CDR2 SVGEGT. This CDR3 is 13 amino acids long. CDR3 nucleotides: TGTGCCAGCAGTTTTGCCTTCGCCTACGAGCAGTACTTC. Protein sequence: CASSFAFAYEQYF.